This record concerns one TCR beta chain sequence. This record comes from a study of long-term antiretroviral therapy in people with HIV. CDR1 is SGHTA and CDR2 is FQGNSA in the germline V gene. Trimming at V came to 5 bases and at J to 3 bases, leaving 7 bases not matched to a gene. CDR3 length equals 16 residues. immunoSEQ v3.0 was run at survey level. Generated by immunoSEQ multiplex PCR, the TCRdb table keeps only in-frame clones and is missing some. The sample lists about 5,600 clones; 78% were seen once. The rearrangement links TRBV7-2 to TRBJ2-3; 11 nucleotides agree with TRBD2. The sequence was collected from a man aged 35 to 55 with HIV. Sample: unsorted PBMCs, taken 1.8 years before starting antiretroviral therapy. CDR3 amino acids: CASSLGTSGYTDTQYF. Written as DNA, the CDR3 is TGTGCCAGCAGCCTCGGGACTAGCGGTTATACAGATACGCAGTATTTT.